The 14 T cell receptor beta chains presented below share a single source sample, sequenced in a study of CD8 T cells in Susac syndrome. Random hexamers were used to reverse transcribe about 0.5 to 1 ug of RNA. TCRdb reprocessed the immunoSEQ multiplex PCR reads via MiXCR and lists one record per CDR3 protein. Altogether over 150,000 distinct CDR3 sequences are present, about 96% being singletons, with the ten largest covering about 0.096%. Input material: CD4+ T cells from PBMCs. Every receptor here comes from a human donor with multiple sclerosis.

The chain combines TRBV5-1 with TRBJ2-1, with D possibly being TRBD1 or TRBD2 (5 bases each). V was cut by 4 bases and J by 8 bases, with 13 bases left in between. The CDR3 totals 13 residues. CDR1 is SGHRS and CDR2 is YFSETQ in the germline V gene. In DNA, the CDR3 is TGCGCCAGCAGCGCGCTAGCACAGGATGAGCAGTTCTTC. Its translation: CASSALAQDEQFF.

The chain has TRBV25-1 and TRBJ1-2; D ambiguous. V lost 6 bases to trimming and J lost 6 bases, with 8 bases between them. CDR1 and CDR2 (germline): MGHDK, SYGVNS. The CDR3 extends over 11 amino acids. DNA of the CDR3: TGTGCCAGCAGATACAGAGATGGCTACACCTTC. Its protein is CASRYRDGYTF.

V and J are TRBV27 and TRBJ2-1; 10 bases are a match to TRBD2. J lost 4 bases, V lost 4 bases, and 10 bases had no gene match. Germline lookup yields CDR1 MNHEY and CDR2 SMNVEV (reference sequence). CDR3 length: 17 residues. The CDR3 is CASSYPSTSGAYNEQFF. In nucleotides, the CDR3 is TGTGCCAGCAGTTACCCCTCCACTAGCGGGGCGTACAATGAGCAGTTCTTC.

The CDR3 bases are TGTGCCAGCAGTGGGAGAGTTGGAGGCCCCCACGAGCAGTACTTC. Protein: CASSGRVGGPHEQYF. The V and J genes are TRBV2 and TRBJ2-7; D might be TRBD2 (5 bases). The CDR3 covers 15 residues. Germline assignment: CDR1 SNHLY and CDR2 FYNNEI. Trimming took 4 bases from V and 5 from J, leaving 18 bases between them. The full variable domain, with the rest looked up from reference TRBV2 and TRBJ2-7, is EPEVTQTPSHQVTQMGQEVILRCVPISNHLYFYWYRQILGQKVEFLVSFYNNEISEKSEIFDDQFSVERPDGSNFTLKIRSTKLEDSAMYFCASSGRVGGPHEQYFGPGTRLTVT.

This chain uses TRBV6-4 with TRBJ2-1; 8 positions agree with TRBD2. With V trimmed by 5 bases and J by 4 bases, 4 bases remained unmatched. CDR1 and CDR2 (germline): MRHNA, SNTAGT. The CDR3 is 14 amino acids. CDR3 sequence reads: CASSQRGGYNEQFF. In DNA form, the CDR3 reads TGTGCCAGCAGTCAACGGGGGGGATACAATGAGCAGTTCTTC.

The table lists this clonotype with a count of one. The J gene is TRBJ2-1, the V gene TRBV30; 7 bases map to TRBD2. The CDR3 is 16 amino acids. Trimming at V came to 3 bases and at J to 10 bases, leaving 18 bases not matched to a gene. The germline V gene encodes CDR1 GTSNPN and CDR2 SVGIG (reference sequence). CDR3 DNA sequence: TGTGCCTGGAGCGGAGGGACTAACGCTCGTGGGATCGAGCAGTTCTTC. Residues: CAWSGGTNARGIEQFF.

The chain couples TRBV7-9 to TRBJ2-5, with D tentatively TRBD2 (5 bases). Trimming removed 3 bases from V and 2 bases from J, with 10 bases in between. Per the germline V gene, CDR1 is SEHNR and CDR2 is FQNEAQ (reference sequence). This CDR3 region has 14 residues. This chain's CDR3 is CASSLSTGQETQYF. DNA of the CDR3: TGTGCCAGCAGCTTGTCGACGGGGCAAGAGACCCAGTACTTC. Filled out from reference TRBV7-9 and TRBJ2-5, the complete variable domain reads DTGVSQNPRHKITKRGQNVTFRCDPISEHNRLYWYRQTLGQGPEFLTYFQNEAQLEKSRLLSDRFSAERPKGSFSTLEIQRTEQGDSAMYLCASSLSTGQETQYFGPGTRLLVL.

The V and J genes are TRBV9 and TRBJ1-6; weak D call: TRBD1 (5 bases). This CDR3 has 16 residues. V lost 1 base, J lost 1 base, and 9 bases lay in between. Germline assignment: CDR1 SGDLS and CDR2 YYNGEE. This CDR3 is CASSVNGGSYNSPLHF. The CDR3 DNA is TGTGCCAGCAGCGTAAACGGGGGGTCCTATAATTCACCCCTCCACTTT.

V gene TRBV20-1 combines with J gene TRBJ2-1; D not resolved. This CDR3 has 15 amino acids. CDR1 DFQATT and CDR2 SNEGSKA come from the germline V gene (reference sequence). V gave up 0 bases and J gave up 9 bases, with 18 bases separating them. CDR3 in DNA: TGCAGTGCTAGAGACCTTTTGACCCGTCTACGTGAGCAGTTCTTC. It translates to CSARDLLTRLREQFF.

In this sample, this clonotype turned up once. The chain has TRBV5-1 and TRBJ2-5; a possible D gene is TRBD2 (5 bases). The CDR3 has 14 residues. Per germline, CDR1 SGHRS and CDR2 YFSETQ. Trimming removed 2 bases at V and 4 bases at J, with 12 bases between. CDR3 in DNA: TGCGCCAGCAGCTTCCAAGCAGCGGCAGAGACCCAGTACTTC. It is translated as CASSFQAAAETQYF. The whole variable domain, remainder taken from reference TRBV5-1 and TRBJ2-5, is KAGVTQTPRYLIKTRGQQVTLSCSPISGHRSVSWYQQTPGQGLQFLFEYFSETQRNKGNFPGRFSGRQFSNSRSEMNVSTLELGDSALYLCASSFQAAAETQYFGPGTRLLVL.

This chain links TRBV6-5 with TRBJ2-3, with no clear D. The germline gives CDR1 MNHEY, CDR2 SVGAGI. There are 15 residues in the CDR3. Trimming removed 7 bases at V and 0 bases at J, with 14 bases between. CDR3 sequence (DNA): TGTGCCAGCAAACTGAGGCCCCTAAGCACAGATACGCAGTATTTT. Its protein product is CASKLRPLSTDTQYF.

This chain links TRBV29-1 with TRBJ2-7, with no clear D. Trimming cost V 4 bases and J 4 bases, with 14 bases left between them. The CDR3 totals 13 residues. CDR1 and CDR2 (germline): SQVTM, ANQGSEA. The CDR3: CSVGPGQWYEQYF. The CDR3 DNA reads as TGCAGCGTTGGTCCCGGGCAGTGGTACGAGCAGTACTTC.

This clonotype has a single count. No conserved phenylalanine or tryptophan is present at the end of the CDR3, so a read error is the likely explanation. The CDR3 DNA reads as TGTGCCTGGAGTGTAGGAGGGGCCTACGAGCAGTACTCC. Translated, it gives CAWSVGGAYEQYS. The rearrangement joins TRBV30 to TRBJ2-7; TRBD2 is a possible D gene (6 bases). With 0 bases removed from V and 2 bases from J, the gap between germline ends came to 8 bases. Germline V CDR1 and CDR2: GTSNPN, SVGIG (reference sequence). The CDR3 covers 13 residues.

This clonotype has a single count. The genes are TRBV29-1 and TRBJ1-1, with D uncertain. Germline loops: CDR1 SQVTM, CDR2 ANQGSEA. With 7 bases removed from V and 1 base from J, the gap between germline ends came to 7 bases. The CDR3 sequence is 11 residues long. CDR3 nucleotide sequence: TGCAGCGGAACGTCGAACACTGAAGCTTTCTTT. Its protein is CSGTSNTEAFF.